This T cell receptor (beta chain) came from a study of T-cell reconstitution after alpha-beta-depleted transplantation in children. Study results and caveats: It was surviving recipient T cells and thymic progenitors that gave some patients high TCRbeta diversity at day 60. Diversity and T-cell counts at one year after transplant derived mostly from new T cells.

This clonotype was seen at least ten times. Its antigen remains unknown. Trimming cost V 7 bases and J 6 bases; bases outside gene matches: 12. The CDR3 covers 15 residues. Per the germline V gene, CDR1 is SQVTM and CDR2 is ANQGSEA. The library targeted TCRbeta and was prepared with unique molecular identifiers. Each CDR3 protein is one row after TCRdb ran MiXCR on the PCR reads. This sample has 450,000 to 600,000 distinct CDR3 sequences, with more than 9% found just once. Sequencing was performed on PBMCs, taken before TCRalphabeta/CD19-depleted stem cell transplant. The sequence was obtained from a child aged 2-15 years with inherited bone marrow failure, due to receive a stem cell transplant. This rearrangement joins TRBV29-1 to TRBJ2-3; 11 bases match TRBD1. CDR3 DNA: TGCAGCGCCTGCCATGCGGGACAGGGGGGTGATACGCAGTATTTT. Amino acids: CSACHAGQGGDTQYF.